This TCR beta chain emerged from a study of post-analysis software for immune sequencing data (dated by TCRdb to about 2015). Notes on the research overall: The recorded disease courses included relapsing-remitting, secondary progressive and progressive-relapsing multiple sclerosis, and some patients had no subtype annotation. The multiple sclerosis patient repertoires were compared with more than 9 previously published healthy control repertoires from donors aged about 6 to 28 years. A subset of samples was prepared in parallel using single-end sample barcoding, then pooled and co-amplified after Illumina adapter ligation. Broader findings and caveats from the paper: Compared with controls, multiple sclerosis patients had significantly lower normalized Chao1 diversity, a finding suggesting substantial peripheral T-cell clonal expansion. The control group was slightly older than the multiple sclerosis patient group. When samples were clustered directly using the F measure, samples prepared in the same batch co-clustered strongly, which prompted a batch-effect correction. A handful of TRBV segments, including TRBV5-6, TRBV5-1 and TRBV20-1, were significantly more frequent in patients than controls.

V loses 6 bases, J loses 0 bases, and the germline ends lie 6 bases apart. From the germline V gene, CDR1 is SGHAT and CDR2 is FQNNGV. The CDR3 runs 13 amino acids, cysteine and phenylalanine included. Only the CDR3 DNA is retained, 39 bases long and in frame from the first base. TCR beta repertoires were profiled from peripheral blood of 13 young patients with multiple sclerosis to demonstrate the VDJtools post-analysis software. Multiple sclerosis patients were children and adolescents aged 6 to 15 years. Comments on this clonotype: Its antigen is still unknown. Per-base quality was not reported, and no clone a single base away is much larger than it.

Library preparation used PCR. For sequencing, an Illumina HiSeq 2500 was employed. To reduce PCR and sequencing biases, unique molecular identifiers were built into the TCR beta cDNA libraries. Every 1 to 10 million input T cells yielded about 500,000 cDNA molecules, meaning each molecule approximated one T cell. Patient libraries were prepared and sequenced with the same protocol used for the earlier healthy control dataset. Samples belonging to the same batch were prepared together, multiplexed and sequenced on a shared HiSeq lane. The paper's processing steps were these. MIGEC was used to process the raw barcoded reads, and molecular identifier groups with only a single read were discarded before consensus assembly and CDR3 extraction. Clonotype tables were post-analysed with VDJtools, and diversity was normalized by down-sampling all datasets to the smallest sample size. To correct batch-related cross-sample contamination, repertoire overlap clustering matched CDR3 amino acid sequences but not nucleotide sequences. Starting from the raw public reads, TCRdb applied fastp trimming at Q25, assembled clones with MiXCR and retained in-frame beta chains. When rows share a CDR3 protein, they turn into one entry using the most common DNA and genes. TCRdb assigned the V and J calls; the authors' analysis was not used. The sample data list 350,000 to 450,000 distinct CDR3 sequences, and around a third of these were observed just once. The top ten constitute 13% of the sample.

The chain is encoded by TRBV11-2 joined to TRBJ2-4; the D gene remains uncertain. This sequence originates from a girl aged 10-17 years with multiple sclerosis. Sequencing was carried out using blood. The DNA reads as follows: TGTGCCAGCAGACCACTAGCCAAAAACATTCAGTACTTC. Translated, this is CASRPLAKNIQYF. The CDR3, completed at both ends by the reference TRBV11-2 and TRBJ2-4 genes, gives the full variable domain EAGVAQSPRYKIIEKRQSVAFWCNPISGHATLYWYQQILGQGPKLLIQFQNNGVVDDSQLPKDRFSAERLKGVDSTLKIQPAKLEDSAVYLCASRPLAKNIQYFGAGTRLSVL.